This T cell receptor (beta chain) was profiled in a study of T cell changes during pregnancy in multiple sclerosis. V lost 0 bases, J lost 8 bases, and 9 bases stayed unmatched. CDR1 is GTSNPN and CDR2 is SVGIG in the germline V gene (reference sequence). The length of the CDR3 is 15 residues. The assay was immunoSEQ multiplex PCR, and TCRdb's table has in-frame clones only and misses some. The sample consists of 39,000 or so clones, about 90% of them appearing once. This material consisted of CD8+ T cells from peripheral blood mononuclear cells, taken in the first trimester of pregnancy. V gene TRBV30 combines with J gene TRBJ2-1, with TRBD2 matching over 8 bases. The TCR comes from a female donor with multiple sclerosis, enrolled in a pregnancy study. The CDR3 DNA sequence: TGTGCCTGGAGTGTGTCCAGCGGGAGTGTCGATGAGCAGTTCTTC. It is translated as CAWSVSSGSVDEQFF.